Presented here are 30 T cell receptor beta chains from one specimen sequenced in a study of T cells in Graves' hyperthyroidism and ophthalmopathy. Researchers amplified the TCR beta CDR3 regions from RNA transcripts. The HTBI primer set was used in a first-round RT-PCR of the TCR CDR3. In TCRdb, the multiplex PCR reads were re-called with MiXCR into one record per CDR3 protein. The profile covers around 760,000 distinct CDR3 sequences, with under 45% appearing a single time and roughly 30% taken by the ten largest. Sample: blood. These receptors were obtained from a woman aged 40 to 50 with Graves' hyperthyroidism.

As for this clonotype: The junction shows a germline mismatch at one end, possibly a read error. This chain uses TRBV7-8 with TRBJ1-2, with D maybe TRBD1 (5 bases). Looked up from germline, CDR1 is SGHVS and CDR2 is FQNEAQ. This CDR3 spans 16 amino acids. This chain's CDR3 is CASSQQGVRGIDGYTF. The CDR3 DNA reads TGCGCCAGCAGCCAACAAGGGGTCCGGGGGATTGATGGCTACACCTTC.

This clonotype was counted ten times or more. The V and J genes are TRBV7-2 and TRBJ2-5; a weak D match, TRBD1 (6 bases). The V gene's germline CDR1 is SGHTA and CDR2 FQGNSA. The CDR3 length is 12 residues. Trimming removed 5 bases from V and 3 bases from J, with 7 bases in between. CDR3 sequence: CASSRQEETQYF. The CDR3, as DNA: TGTGCCAGCAGCCGACAGGAAGAGACCCAGTACTTC.

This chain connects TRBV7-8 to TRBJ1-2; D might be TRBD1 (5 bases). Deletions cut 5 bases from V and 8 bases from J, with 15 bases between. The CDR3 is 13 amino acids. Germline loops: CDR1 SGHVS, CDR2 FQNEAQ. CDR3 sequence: CASSHPGRGGYTF. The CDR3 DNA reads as TGTGCCAGCAGCCACCCGGGGCGGGGGGGCTACACCTTC.

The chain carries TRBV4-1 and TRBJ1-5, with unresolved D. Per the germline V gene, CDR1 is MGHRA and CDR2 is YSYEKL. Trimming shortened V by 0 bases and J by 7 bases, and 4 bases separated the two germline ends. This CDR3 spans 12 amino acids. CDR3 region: CASSQENQPQHF. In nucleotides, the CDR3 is TGCGCCAGCAGCCAAGAAAACCAGCCCCAGCATTTT.

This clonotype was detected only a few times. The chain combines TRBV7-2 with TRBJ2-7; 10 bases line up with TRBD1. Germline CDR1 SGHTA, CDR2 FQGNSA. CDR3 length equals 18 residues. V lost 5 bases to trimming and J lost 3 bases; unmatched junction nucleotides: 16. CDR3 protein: CASSLLGQGRTIVYEQYF. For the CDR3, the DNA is TGTGCCAGCAGCCTATTGGGACAGGGGCGGACAATCGTCTACGAGCAGTACTTC.

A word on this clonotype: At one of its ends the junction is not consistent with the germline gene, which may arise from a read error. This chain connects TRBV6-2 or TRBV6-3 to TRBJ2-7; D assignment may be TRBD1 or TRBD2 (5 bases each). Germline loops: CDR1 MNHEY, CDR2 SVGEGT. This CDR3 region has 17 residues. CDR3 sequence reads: CASSERQPGPHSYKQYF. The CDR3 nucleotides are TGTGCCAGCAGTGAGAGGCAACCGGGACCTCACTCCTACAAGCAGTACTTC.

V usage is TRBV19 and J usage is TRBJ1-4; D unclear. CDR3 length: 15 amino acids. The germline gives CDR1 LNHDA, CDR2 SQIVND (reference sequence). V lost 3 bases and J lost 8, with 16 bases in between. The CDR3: CASSILVGIQEKLFF. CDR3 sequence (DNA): TGTGCCAGTAGTATCCTCGTCGGGATACAAGAAAAACTGTTTTTT.

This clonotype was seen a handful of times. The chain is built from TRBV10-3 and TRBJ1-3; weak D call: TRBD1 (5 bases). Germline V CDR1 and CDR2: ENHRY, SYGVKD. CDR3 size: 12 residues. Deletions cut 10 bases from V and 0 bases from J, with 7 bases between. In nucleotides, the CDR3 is TGTGCCACCACAGGCTCTGGAAACACCATATATTTT. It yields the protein CATTGSGNTIYF.

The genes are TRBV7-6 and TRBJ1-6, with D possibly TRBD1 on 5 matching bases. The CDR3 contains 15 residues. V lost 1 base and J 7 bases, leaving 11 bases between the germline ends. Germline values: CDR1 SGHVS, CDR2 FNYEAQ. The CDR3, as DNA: TGTGCCAGCAGCTTAGGTGGGGCCCTGAATTCACCCCTCCACTTT. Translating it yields CASSLGGALNSPLHF.

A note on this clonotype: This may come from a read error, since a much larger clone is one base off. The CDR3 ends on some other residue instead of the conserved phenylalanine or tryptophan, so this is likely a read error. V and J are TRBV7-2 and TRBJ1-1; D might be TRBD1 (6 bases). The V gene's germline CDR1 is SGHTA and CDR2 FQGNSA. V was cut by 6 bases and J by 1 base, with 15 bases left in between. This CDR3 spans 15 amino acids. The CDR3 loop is CASSRTSDRNTEAFL. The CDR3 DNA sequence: TGTGCCAGCAGTAGAACCTCGGACAGGAACACTGAAGCTTTCCTT.

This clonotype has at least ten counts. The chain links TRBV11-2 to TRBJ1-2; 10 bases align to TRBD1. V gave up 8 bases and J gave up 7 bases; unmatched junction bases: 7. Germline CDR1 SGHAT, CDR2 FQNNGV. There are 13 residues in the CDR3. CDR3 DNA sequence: TGTGCCAGCGACAGGGGGCGTTCTGGTGGCTACACCTTC. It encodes CASDRGRSGGYTF.

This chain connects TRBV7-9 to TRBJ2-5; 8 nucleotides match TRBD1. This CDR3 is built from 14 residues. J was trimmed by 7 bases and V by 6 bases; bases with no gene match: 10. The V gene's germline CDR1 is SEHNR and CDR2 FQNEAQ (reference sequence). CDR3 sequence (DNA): TGTGCCAGCAGTATGCAGGGGGCCAAAGGGACCCAGTACTTC. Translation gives CASSMQGAKGTQYF.

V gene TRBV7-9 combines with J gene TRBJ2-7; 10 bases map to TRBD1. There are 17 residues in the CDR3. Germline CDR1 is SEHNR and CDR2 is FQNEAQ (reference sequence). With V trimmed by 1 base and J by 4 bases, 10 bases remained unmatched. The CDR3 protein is CASSLEGGGTGVYEQYF. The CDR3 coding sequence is TGTGCCAGCAGCTTAGAGGGAGGGGGGACAGGGGTTTACGAGCAGTACTTC.

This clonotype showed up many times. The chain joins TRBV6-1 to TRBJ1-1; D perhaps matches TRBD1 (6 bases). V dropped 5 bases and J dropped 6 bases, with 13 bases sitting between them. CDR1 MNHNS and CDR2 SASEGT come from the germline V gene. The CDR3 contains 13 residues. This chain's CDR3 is CASSPGGLPEAFF. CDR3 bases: TGTGCCAGCAGTCCGGGGGGCCTCCCTGAAGCTTTCTTT.

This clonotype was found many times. As DNA, the CDR3 is TGTGCCAGCAGCGAATTCTCCTACGAGCAGTACTTC. Protein sequence: CASSEFSYEQYF. This chain joins TRBV7-2 and TRBJ2-7, with no clear D. Trimming removed 5 bases at V and 0 bases at J, with 5 bases between. The V gene's germline CDR1 is SGHTA and CDR2 FQGNSA. The CDR3 is 12 residues long.

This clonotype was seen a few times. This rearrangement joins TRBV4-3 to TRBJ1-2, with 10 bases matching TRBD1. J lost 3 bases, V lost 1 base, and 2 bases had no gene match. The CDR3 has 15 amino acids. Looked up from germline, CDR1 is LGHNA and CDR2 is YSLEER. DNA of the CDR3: TGCGCCAGCAGCCAAGGACAGGGGGCGGACTATGGCTACACCTTC. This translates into CASSQGQGADYGYTF.

In DNA, the CDR3 is TGCAGTGCCGAAACCTCAGATACGCAGTATTTT. This gives the protein CSAETSDTQYF. V is TRBV20-1 and J is TRBJ2-3; no firm D call. The V end lost 6 bases, the J end lost 4 bases, and 8 bases lay between the germline ends. CDR1 and CDR2 (germline): DFQATT, SNEGSKA (reference sequence). This CDR3 spans 11 amino acids.

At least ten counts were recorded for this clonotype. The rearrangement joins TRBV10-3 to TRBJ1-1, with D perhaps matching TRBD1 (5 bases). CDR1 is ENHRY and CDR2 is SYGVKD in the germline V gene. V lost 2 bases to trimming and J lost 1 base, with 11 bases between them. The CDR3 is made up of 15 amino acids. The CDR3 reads CAISEGGFENTEAFF. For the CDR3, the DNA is TGTGCCATCAGTGAGGGGGGGTTCGAGAACACTGAAGCTTTCTTT.

The CDR3 nucleotides read TGTGCCAGCAGTCCAAGAGATAATCAAGGGGATCAGCCCCAGCATTTT. Its translation: CASSPRDNQGDQPQHF. The chain carries TRBV6-5 and TRBJ1-5, with D possibly being TRBD1 (5 bases). Trimming cost V 5 bases and J 5 bases, with 19 bases left between them. There are 16 residues in the CDR3. Germline V gives CDR1 MNHEY, CDR2 SVGAGI.

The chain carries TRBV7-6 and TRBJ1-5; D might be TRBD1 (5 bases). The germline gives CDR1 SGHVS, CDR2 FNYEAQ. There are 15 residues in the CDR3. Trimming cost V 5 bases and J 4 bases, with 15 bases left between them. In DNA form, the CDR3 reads TGTGCCAGCAGCCCGGGGCCCGAGGGGAATCAGCCCCAGCATTTT. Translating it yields CASSPGPEGNQPQHF. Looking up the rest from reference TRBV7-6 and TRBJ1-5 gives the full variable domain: GAGVSQSPRYKVTKRGQDVALRCDPISGHVSLYWYRQALGQGPEFLTYFNYEAQQDKSGLPNDRFSAERPEGSISTLTIQRTEQRDSAMYRCASSPGPEGNQPQHFGDGTRLSIL.

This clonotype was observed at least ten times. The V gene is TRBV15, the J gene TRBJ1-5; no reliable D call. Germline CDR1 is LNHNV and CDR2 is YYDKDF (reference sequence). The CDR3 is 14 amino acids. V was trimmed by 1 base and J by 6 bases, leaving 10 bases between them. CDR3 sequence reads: CATSRGQFGQPQHF. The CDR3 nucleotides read TGTGCCACCAGCAGAGGACAATTCGGTCAGCCCCAGCATTTT.

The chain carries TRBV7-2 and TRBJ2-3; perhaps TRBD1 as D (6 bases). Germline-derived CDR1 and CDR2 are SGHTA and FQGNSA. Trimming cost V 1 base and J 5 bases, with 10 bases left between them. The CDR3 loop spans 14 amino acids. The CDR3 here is CASSLGQDRDTQYF. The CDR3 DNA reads TGTGCCAGCAGCTTAGGACAGGACAGAGATACGCAGTATTTT.

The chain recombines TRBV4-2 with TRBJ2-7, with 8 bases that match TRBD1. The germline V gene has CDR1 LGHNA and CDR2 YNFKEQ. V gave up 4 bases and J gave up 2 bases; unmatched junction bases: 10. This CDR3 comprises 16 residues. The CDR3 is CASSPRGTGSTYEQYF. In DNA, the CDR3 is TGTGCCAGCAGCCCCCGGGGGACAGGTTCTACCTACGAGCAGTACTTC.

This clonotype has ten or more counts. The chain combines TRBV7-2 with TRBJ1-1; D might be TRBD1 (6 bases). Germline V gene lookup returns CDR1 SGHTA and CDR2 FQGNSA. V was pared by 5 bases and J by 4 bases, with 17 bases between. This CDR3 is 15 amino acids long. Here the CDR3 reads CASSEDPGHLTEAFF. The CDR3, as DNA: TGTGCCAGCAGCGAAGACCCGGGACACCTCACTGAAGCTTTCTTT.

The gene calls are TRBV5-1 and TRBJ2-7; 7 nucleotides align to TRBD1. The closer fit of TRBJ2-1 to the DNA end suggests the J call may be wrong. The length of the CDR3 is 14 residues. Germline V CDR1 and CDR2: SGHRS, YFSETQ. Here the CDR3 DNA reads TGCGCCAGCAGCTCTACGACAGGGAGCGATGAGCAGTTCTTC. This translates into CASSSTTGSDEQFF.

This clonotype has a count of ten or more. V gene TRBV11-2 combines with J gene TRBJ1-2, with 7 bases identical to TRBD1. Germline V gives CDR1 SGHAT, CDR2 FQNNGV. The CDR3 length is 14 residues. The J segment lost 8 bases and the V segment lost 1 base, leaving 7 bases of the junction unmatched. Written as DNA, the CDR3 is TGTGCCAGCAGCTTAGCCGAGACAGGGAGCGGCTACACCTTC. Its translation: CASSLAETGSGYTF.

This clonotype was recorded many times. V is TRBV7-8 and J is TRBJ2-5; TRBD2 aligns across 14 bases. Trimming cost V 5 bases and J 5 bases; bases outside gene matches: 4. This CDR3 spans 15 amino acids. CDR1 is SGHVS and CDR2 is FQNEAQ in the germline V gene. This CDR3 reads CASSPGTSGSETQYF. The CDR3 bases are TGTGCCAGCAGCCCAGGGACTAGCGGGAGTGAGACCCAGTACTTC.

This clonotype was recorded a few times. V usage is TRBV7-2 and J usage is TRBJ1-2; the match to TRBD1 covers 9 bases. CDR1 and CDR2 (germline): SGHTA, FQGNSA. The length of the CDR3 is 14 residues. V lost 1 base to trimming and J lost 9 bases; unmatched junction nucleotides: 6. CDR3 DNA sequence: TGTGCCAGCAGCTTAGGGGACAGGGACTGGAGCTACACCTTC. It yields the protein CASSLGDRDWSYTF. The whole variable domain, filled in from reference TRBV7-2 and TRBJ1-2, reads GAGVSQSPSNKVTEKGKDVELRCDPISGHTALYWYRQSLGQGLEFLIYFQGNSAPDKSGLPSDRFSAERTGGSVSTLTIQRTQQEDSAVYLCASSLGDRDWSYTFGSGTRLTVV.

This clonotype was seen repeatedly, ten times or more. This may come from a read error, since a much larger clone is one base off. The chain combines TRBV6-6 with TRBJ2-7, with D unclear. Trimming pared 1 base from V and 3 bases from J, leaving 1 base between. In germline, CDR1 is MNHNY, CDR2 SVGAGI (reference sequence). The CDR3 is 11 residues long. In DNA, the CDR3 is TGTGCCAGCAGTTACTTCTACGAGCAGTACTTC. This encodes CASSYFYEQYF.

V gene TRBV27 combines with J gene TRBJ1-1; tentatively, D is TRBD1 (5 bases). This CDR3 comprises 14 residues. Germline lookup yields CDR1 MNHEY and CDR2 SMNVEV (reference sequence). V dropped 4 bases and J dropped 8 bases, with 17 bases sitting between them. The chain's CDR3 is CASSSRIAQEEAFF. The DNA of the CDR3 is TGTGCCAGCAGTTCTCGAATCGCACAGGAAGAAGCTTTCTTT.